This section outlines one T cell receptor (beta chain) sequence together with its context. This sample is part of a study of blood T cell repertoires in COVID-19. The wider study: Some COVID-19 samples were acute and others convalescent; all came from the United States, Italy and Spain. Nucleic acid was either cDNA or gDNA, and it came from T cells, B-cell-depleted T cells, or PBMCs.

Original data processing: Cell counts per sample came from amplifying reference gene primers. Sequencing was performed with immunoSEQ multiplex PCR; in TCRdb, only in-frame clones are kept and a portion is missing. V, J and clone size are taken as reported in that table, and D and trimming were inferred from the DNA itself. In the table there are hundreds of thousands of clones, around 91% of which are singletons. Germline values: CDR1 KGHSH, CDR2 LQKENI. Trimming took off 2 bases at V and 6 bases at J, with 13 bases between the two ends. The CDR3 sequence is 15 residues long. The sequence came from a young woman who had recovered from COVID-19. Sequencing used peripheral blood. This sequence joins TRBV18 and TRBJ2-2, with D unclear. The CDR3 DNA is TGTGCCAGCTCACCAGAAATAGCCCTGCCCGGGGAGCTGTTTTTT. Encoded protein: CASSPEIALPGELFF.